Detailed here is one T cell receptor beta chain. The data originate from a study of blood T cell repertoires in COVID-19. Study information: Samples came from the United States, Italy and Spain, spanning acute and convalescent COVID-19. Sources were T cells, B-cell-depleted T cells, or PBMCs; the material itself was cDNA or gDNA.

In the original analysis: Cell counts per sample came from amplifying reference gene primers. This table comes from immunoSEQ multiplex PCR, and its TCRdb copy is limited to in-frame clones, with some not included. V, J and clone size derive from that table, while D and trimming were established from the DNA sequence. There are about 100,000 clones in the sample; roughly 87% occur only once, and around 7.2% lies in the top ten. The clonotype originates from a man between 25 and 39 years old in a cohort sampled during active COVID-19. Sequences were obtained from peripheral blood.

This chain's CDR3 is CASSFNSGGYNEQFF. Here the CDR3 DNA reads TGCGCCAGCAGCTTTAACAGCGGGGGGTACAATGAGCAGTTCTTC. The rearrangement links TRBV5-1 to TRBJ2-1; 9 bases map to TRBD2. The ends lost 2 bases at V and 4 bases at J; junction bases unmatched: 4. The CDR3 runs to 15 residues. CDR1 and CDR2 from the germline V gene are SGHRS and YFSETQ.